This T cell receptor (beta chain) emerged from a study of beta chain features in type 1 diabetes. Turning to the study itself: Sorted cell examination encompassed approximately 110 million cells across all samples.

Markers CD45RO/CCR7/CD25/CD127/CD95/CD27 served to sort CD4+ naive, central memory, regulatory and stem cell-like memory cells. Notes on this clone: Its antigen is currently unknown.

Overall study results and limits: Amplification by PCR could prefer shorter templates, with the same effect in patients and controls. More deletions and fewer insertions at VDJ junctions were found in patients with type 1 diabetes. In every one of the four CD4+ subsets, TCRB CDR3s were moderately but significantly shorter in Type 1 diabetes patients.

TCRB transcripts that were expressed got sequenced, as all of the isolated RNA had been reverse transcribed. The method was immunoSEQ multiplex PCR; TCRdb's version includes in-frame clones alone and lacks a portion of them. Of some 290,000 clones in the sample, less than 30% were seen once. The length of the CDR3 is 14 residues. The trim removed 5 bases at V and 3 bases at J, leaving 6 bases unmatched. Per the germline V gene, CDR1 is SGDLS and CDR2 is YYNGEE. The chain combines TRBV9 with TRBJ2-3; 7 nucleotides match TRBD1. This sequence was found in a woman in her twenties or thirties with type 1 diabetes. The sequenced material came from naive CD4+ T cells from blood. CDR3 DNA: TGTGCCAGCAGGACAGGGTTGGGGACAGATACGCAGTATTTT. It codes for CASRTGLGTDTQYF.